A selection of T cell receptor beta chains follows, all from one sample in a study of T cell repertoires in cytomegalovirus infection. TCRdb used MiXCR to reprocess the reads, holding one entry per CDR3 protein. This table holds approximately 990,000 distinct CDR3 sequences, roughly 30% found once. Their specific antigens are unknown. This material consisted of cultured CD8+ T cells from PBMCs, taken from culture after CMV antigen stimulation. The receptor source for this set is a human donor in good health (CMV status not recorded). Some clones in this sample may be carry-over from other donors' samples. Both conserved end residues are part of each CDR3. Each record gives: V gene, D gene, clone size, J gene, CDR3 DNA, CDR3 protein. The D gene is left open where the match is weak. A row's size may be missing; if present it is once, few, many or a size class.

V: TRBV19
D: .
size: .
J: TRBJ2-5
DNA: TGTGCCAGTAGGCCCACAGCTCAGGAGACCCAGTACTTC
CDR3: CASRPTAQETQYF

V: TRBV27
D: .
size: few
J: TRBJ1-6
DNA: TGTGCCAGCAGTCCGGGCGCCGAAAATTCACCCCTCCACTTT
CDR3: CASSPGAENSPLHF

V: TRBV15
D: .
size: .
J: TRBJ2-5
DNA: TGTGCCACCAGCAGAGATGGGCAGGGAGGAGAGACCCAGTACTTC
CDR3: CATSRDGQGGETQYF

V: TRBV12-5
D: .
size: few
J: TRBJ2-3
DNA: TGTGCTAGTGGTTTGGTACACCACGATACGCAGTATTTT
CDR3: CASGLVHHDTQYF

V: TRBV19
D: .
size: .
J: TRBJ1-1
DNA: TGTGCCAGTAGTATAGACGGGGGGGAACAAGTAGCTTTCTTT
CDR3: CASSIDGGEQVAFF

V: TRBV5-6
D: .
size: .
J: TRBJ2-5
DNA: TGTGCCAGCAGCCCGGGAAGGGGATTTAGGGAGACCCAGTACTTC
CDR3: CASSPGRGFRETQYF

V: TRBV7-6
D: .
size: .
J: TRBJ2-5
DNA: TGTGCTAGCAGCTACTCGTCCGAAGAGACCCAGTACTTC
CDR3: CASSYSSEETQYF

V: TRBV27
D: .
size: .
J: TRBJ2-7
DNA: TGTGCCAGCAGTTCTACGCCCCTTAACGAGCAGTACTTC
CDR3: CASSSTPLNEQYF

V: TRBV6-6
D: TRBD1
size: few
J: TRBJ1-3
DNA: TGTGCCAGCACTAACAGGGGGCGCGGAAACACCATATATTTT
CDR3: CASTNRGRGNTIYF

V: TRBV6-5
D: .
size: few
J: TRBJ1-2
DNA: TGTGCCAGCAGTATGGGCAGGGGATCGTATGGCTACACCTTC
CDR3: CASSMGRGSYGYTF

V: TRBV7-9
D: .
size: .
J: TRBJ1-4
DNA: TGTGCCAGCAGCTTTCCATCAAGGGATGGGGCGAATGAAAAACTGTTTTTT
CDR3: CASSFPSRDGANEKLFF

V: TRBV24-1
D: .
size: few
J: TRBJ2-1
DNA: TGTGCCACCAGTGATTTGCTAGCGCCCAATGAGCAGTTCTTC
CDR3: CATSDLLAPNEQFF

V: TRBV12-5
D: .
size: few
J: TRBJ2-7
DNA: TGTGCTAGTGGTTCTGGGGACACCAGCTCCTACGAGCAGTACTTC
CDR3: CASGSGDTSSYEQYF

V: TRBV7-3
D: .
size: .
J: TRBJ2-2
DNA: TGTGCCAGCAGTCGTAGACAGGGAGGGACCACCGGGGAGCTGTTTTTT
CDR3: CASSRRQGGTTGELFF

V: TRBV6-1
D: .
size: many
J: TRBJ2-5
DNA: TGTGCCAGCAGTGGAGAGGTGGTTATGCTAGCTTCGTACCAAGAGACCCAGTACTTC
CDR3: CASSGEVVMLASYQETQYF

V: TRBV6-2/TRBV6-3
D: .
size: few
J: TRBJ2-1
DNA: TGTGCCAGCAGTTACACCGGGGGCGCCTACAATGAGCAGTTCTTC
CDR3: CASSYTGGAYNEQFF

V: TRBV5-5
D: TRBD2
size: .
J: TRBJ2-5
DNA: TGTGCCAGCAGCTCCTTAACTAGCGGATACCAAGAGACCCAGTACTTC
CDR3: CASSSLTSGYQETQYF

V: TRBV9
D: TRBD1
size: .
J: TRBJ2-1
DNA: TGTGCCAGCAGCGCCGGGACAGGGTTTCGGAATGAGCAGTTCTTC
CDR3: CASSAGTGFRNEQFF

V: TRBV7-2
D: .
size: many
J: TRBJ1-2
DNA: TGTGCCAGCAGCTACACTTTACAGGGTGGCTATGGCTACACCTTC
CDR3: CASSYTLQGGYGYTF

V: TRBV5-3
D: .
size: .
J: TRBJ2-3
DNA: TGTGCCAGCAGCAGTGGTTTGGGGATCGGGACAGATACGCAGTATTTT
CDR3: CASSSGLGIGTDTQYF

V: TRBV19
D: .
size: .
J: TRBJ2-7
DNA: TGTGCCAGTAGTATGGGCGGATACGAGCAGTACTTC
CDR3: CASSMGGYEQYF

V: TRBV7-6
D: TRBD2
size: many
J: TRBJ2-5
DNA: TGTGCCAGCAGCTTCCGGCGGGGGTTACAAGAGACCCAGTACTTC
CDR3: CASSFRRGLQETQYF

V: TRBV5-4
D: TRBD2
size: .
J: TRBJ2-5
DNA: TGTGCCAGCAGCTTGGGGAGCGGGGGATCCCTTGAGACCCAGTACTTC
CDR3: CASSLGSGGSLETQYF

V: TRBV7-3
D: .
size: many
J: TRBJ2-1
DNA: TGTGCCAGCAGCCTTGGATTTTACGATGAGCAGTTCTTC
CDR3: CASSLGFYDEQFF

V: TRBV19
D: .
size: few
J: TRBJ1-2
DNA: TGTGCCAGTAGTATCGGCGGGGTAGACTATGGCTACACCTTC
CDR3: CASSIGGVDYGYTF

V: TRBV12-3/TRBV12-4
D: .
size: few
J: TRBJ2-7
DNA: TGTGCCAGCAGCATTTCTCTTCAGAGCTCCTACGAGCAGTACTTC
CDR3: CASSISLQSSYEQYF

V: TRBV27
D: .
size: .
J: TRBJ2-3
DNA: TGTGCCAGCAGTTATTCTCCGGTGGGGGGGCCAGGGGATACGCAGTATTTT
CDR3: CASSYSPVGGPGDTQYF

V: TRBV7-6
D: .
size: few
J: TRBJ1-2
DNA: TGTGCCAGCAGCTTAGTCGCGACAAAGTATGGCTACACCTTC
CDR3: CASSLVATKYGYTF

V: TRBV2
D: .
size: .
J: TRBJ1-1
DNA: TGTGCCAGCCTCGGGAGAGGTGCTGAAGCTTTCTTT
CDR3: CASLGRGAEAFF

V: TRBV7-2
D: .
size: many
J: TRBJ2-7
DNA: TGTGCCAGCAGCCCCACTTACGCCTACGAGCAGTACTTC
CDR3: CASSPTYAYEQYF

V: TRBV28
D: .
size: few
J: TRBJ2-3
DNA: TGTGCCAGCAGTTCTACAGGGAAAGGCACAGATACGCAGTATTTT
CDR3: CASSSTGKGTDTQYF

V: TRBV29-1
D: .
size: .
J: TRBJ2-1
DNA: TGCAGCGGGGGTACAGGGAACTCCTACAATGAGCAGTTCTTC
CDR3: CSGGTGNSYNEQFF

V: TRBV5-4
D: TRBD1
size: .
J: TRBJ1-6
DNA: TGTGCCAGCAGCCAAGACAGGGGGACATCACCCCTCCACTTT
CDR3: CASSQDRGTSPLHF

V: TRBV7-6
D: .
size: many
J: TRBJ1-2
DNA: TGTGCCAGCAGCTTAGAAATGGGGCCTGCCGGCGGCTACACCTTC
CDR3: CASSLEMGPAGGYTF

V: TRBV19
D: TRBD1
size: few
J: TRBJ1-2
DNA: TGTGCCAGTAGTAAGCCAGGACAGGCTTATGGCTACACCTTC
CDR3: CASSKPGQAYGYTF

V: TRBV25-1
D: TRBD1
size: few
J: TRBJ1-2
DNA: TGTGCCAGCAGTGAATATTACCCTAGGGCCCTCGGGACAGGGGGGCTTCTGGAAGGCTACACCTTC
CDR3: CASSEYYPRALGTGGLLEGYTF

V: TRBV7-2
D: TRBD1
size: .
J: TRBJ1-2
DNA: TGTGCCAGCGACGGGACAGGATCCTATGGCTACACCTTC
CDR3: CASDGTGSYGYTF

V: TRBV27
D: .
size: .
J: TRBJ1-1
DNA: TGTGCCAGCAGTTTATCGGTACAGGTTGAAGCTTTCTTT
CDR3: CASSLSVQVEAFF

V: TRBV7-6
D: TRBD2
size: .
J: TRBJ2-3
DNA: TGTGCCAGCAGCTTATCCAGGAGCGGGGGGGTTTCAGATACGCAGTATTTT
CDR3: CASSLSRSGGVSDTQYF

V: TRBV5-1
D: .
size: few
J: TRBJ1-6
DNA: TGCGCCAGCAGCTTGGCCGGGGCAGTGGCGGATTCACCCCTCCACTTT
CDR3: CASSLAGAVADSPLHF

V: TRBV29-1
D: TRBD1
size: .
J: TRBJ1-1
DNA: TGCAGCGTTGATGGGACAGGGTTCACTGAAGCTTTCTTT
CDR3: CSVDGTGFTEAFF